These 8 T cell receptor beta chains were all obtained from the same sample, sequenced in a study of shared clonotypes between healthy human individuals. TCRdb's table, derived via immunoSEQ multiplex PCR, lists solely in-frame clones and lacks some. The sample has about 2,500,000 clones, more than 80% seen once. Sequences were obtained from naive CD4+ T cells sorted from blood. As to subset: CD45RA+ positively selected. The receptors were gathered from a man aged 18 to 35 in good health.

The J gene is TRBJ2-6, the V gene TRBV10-3; D is ambiguous. Between the trimmed V and J ends, which lost 3 bases and 0 bases, there was a span of 9 bases. Germline CDR1 ENHRY, CDR2 SYGVKD. This CDR3 comprises 16 residues. CDR3 coding DNA: TGTGCCATCAGTGAATGGGCCAACTCTGGGGCCAACGTCCTGACTTTC. Protein: CAISEWANSGANVLTF.

The chain carries TRBV5-1 and TRBJ2-5; no definite D call. Germline CDR1 SGHRS, CDR2 YFSETQ. V was clipped by 6 bases and J by 7 bases, with 13 bases between them. The CDR3 has 12 residues. The CDR3 sequence is CASTESEGTQYF. For the CDR3, the DNA is TGCGCCAGCACTGAGAGCGAAGGGACCCAGTACTTC.

The gene calls are TRBV29-1 and TRBJ2-7; perhaps TRBD2 as D (6 bases). Germline-derived CDR1 and CDR2 are SQVTM and ANQGSEA. The CDR3 covers 12 residues. The V gene lost 5 bases and the J gene lost 4 bases, with 12 bases spanning the gap. The CDR3 DNA reads as TGCAGCGTTTGGGATGGGGGGTACGAGCAGTACTTC. Translated, it gives CSVWDGGYEQYF.

The V gene is TRBV5-1, the J gene TRBJ2-2; the D call may be TRBD1 or TRBD2 (5 bases each). The CDR3 spans 15 residues. CDR1 is SGHRS, CDR2 YFSETQ, per germline. V was pared by 4 bases and J by 4 bases, with 14 bases between. CDR3 nucleotides: TGCGCCAGCAGCAGTTCCTCAGGGAGCACCGGGGAGCTGTTTTTT. Its translation is CASSSSSGSTGELFF.

This chain links TRBV7-3 with TRBJ2-7; a weak D match, TRBD1 (5 bases). Germline CDR1 and CDR2: SGHTA and FQGTGA. V was clipped by 2 bases and J by 5 bases, with 16 bases between them. CDR3 length: 15 residues. This CDR3 reads CASSLYFGAQNEQYF. DNA for the CDR3: TGTGCCAGCAGCTTATATTTTGGGGCGCAAAACGAGCAGTACTTC.

V gene TRBV19 combines with J gene TRBJ2-3; D ambiguous. Germline CDR1 and CDR2: LNHDA and SQIVND (reference sequence). V gave up 7 bases and J gave up 1 base, with 9 bases separating them. The CDR3 runs 13 residues. The CDR3, as DNA: TGTGCCAGTAACTGGGGTGGCACAGATACGCAGTATTTT. Translated, it gives CASNWGGTDTQYF.

There are a few counts of this clone. The chain uses TRBV27 and TRBJ2-2, with 8 bases that match TRBD1. The CDR3 contains 14 residues. V was clipped by 4 bases and J by 6 bases; unmatched bases: 4. CDR1 and CDR2 (germline): MNHEY, SMNVEV (reference sequence). The CDR3 is CASSSTGGSGELFF. The CDR3 nucleotides are TGTGCCAGCAGTTCCACAGGGGGTTCCGGGGAGCTGTTTTTT.

The V and J genes are TRBV10-1 and TRBJ2-1; D gene uncertain. The CDR3 length is 16 residues. Germline CDR1 reads WNHNN; CDR2 reads SYGVQD (reference sequence). Trimming removed 4 bases from V and 4 bases from J, with 17 bases in between. Written as DNA, the CDR3 is TGCGCCAGCAGTGGGGCTACCAGGAGTAATTACAATGAGCAGTTCTTC. It yields the protein CASSGATRSNYNEQFF.